A single sample is the source of the 20 T cell receptor beta chains below, sequenced in a study of blood T cell repertoires in COVID-19. TCRdb keeps only in-frame clones here, not all; method: immunoSEQ multiplex PCR. Among roughly 130,000 clones listed, around 87% were seen once. The sample consisted of peripheral blood. The receptors originated from a woman aged 60 to 75 with acute or convalescent COVID-19.

The V and J genes are TRBV5-5 and TRBJ1-1; D uncertain. V dropped 1 base and J dropped 0 bases, with 10 bases sitting between them. CDR3 size: 15 residues. Germline V lookup: CDR1 SGHKS, CDR2 YYEKEE (reference sequence). CDR3 DNA sequence: TGTGCCAGCAGCTTGCGCTTAGAGATGAACACTGAAGCTTTCTTT. Its protein product is CASSLRLEMNTEAFF. The whole variable domain, filled in from reference TRBV5-5 and TRBJ1-1, reads DAGVTQSPTHLIKTRGQQVTLRCSPISGHKSVSWYQQVLGQGPQFIFQYYEKEERGRGNFPDRFSARQFPNYSSELNVNALLLGDSALYLCASSLRLEMNTEAFFGQGTRLTVV.

This chain connects TRBV7-9 to TRBJ1-1; D perhaps matches TRBD1 (5 bases). The CDR3 spans 15 residues. Trimming took 5 bases from V and 0 from J, leaving 13 bases between them. The germline gives CDR1 SEHNR, CDR2 FQNEAQ (reference sequence). DNA for the CDR3: TGTGCCAGCAGCCTGGGACTCACAATGAACACTGAAGCTTTCTTT. This encodes CASSLGLTMNTEAFF.

The chain uses TRBV6-6 and TRBJ2-5, with a weak D call TRBD1 (5 bases). Germline values: CDR1 MNHNY, CDR2 SVGAGI (reference sequence). The germline V and J ends were trimmed by 6 bases and 11 bases, with 19 bases remaining between them. The CDR3 is 13 amino acids. CDR3 sequence reads: CASSYPKPDTQYF. For the CDR3, the DNA is TGTGCCAGCAGCTACCCTAAACCGGACACACAGTACTTC.

The J gene is TRBJ1-1, the V gene TRBV30; D unclear. V lost 0 bases to trimming and J lost 0 bases, with 17 bases between them. Per the germline V gene, CDR1 is GTSNPN and CDR2 is SVGIG (reference sequence). This CDR3 comprises 17 residues. CDR3 sequence (DNA): TGTGCCTGGAGTGTATTATTCGGTGGACTGGTGAACACTGAAGCTTTCTTT. It is translated as CAWSVLFGGLVNTEAFF. Looking up the rest from reference TRBV30 and TRBJ1-1 gives the full variable domain: SQTIHQWPATLVQPVGSPLSLECTVEGTSNPNLYWYRQAAGRGLQLLFYSVGIGQISSEVPQNLSASRPQDRQFILSSKKLLLSDSGFYLCAWSVLFGGLVNTEAFFGQGTRLTVV.

In its sample, this clone was seen once. The V and J genes are TRBV18 and TRBJ1-2, with 7 nucleotides matching TRBD1. Germline CDR1 and CDR2: KGHSH and LQKENI. CDR3 length equals 14 residues. V gave up 2 bases and J gave up 6 bases; unmatched junction bases: 6. This chain's CDR3 is CASSPLDRTNGYTF. The DNA for the CDR3 is TGTGCCAGCTCACCATTGGACAGGACAAATGGCTACACCTTC.

The gene calls are TRBV18 and TRBJ2-7, with 7 bases that match TRBD2. V trimming: 3 bases; J trimming: 4 bases; junction bases outside the gene matches: 12. The CDR3 totals 16 residues. Germline V CDR1 and CDR2: KGHSH, LQKENI. CDR3 in DNA: TGTGCCAGCTCACCGCTCTGGACTAGTGGTTCTTACGAGCAGTACTTC. Protein: CASSPLWTSGSYEQYF. Full variable domain (missing parts from reference TRBV18 and TRBJ2-7): NAGVMQNPRHLVRRRGQEARLRCSPMKGHSHVYWYRQLPEEGLKFMVYLQKENIIDESGMPKERFSAEFPKEGPSILRIQQVVRGDSAAYFCASSPLWTSGSYEQYFGPGTRLTVT.

The J gene is TRBJ1-1, the V gene TRBV3-1 (or the pseudogene TRBV3-2); 11 nucleotides agree with TRBD1. V gave up 2 bases and J gave up 7 bases; unmatched junction bases: 9. The CDR3 length is 16 residues. Germline V gives CDR1 LGHDT, CDR2 YNNKEL (reference sequence). The CDR3 nucleotides read TGTGCCAGCAGCCAACGGAGGACAGGGGGCGAGTTTGAAGCTTTCTTT. This encodes CASSQRRTGGEFEAFF.

A single count supports this clone. V is TRBV19 and J is TRBJ2-1, with 7 bases lining up with TRBD2. The germline gives CDR1 LNHDA, CDR2 SQIVND (reference sequence). The CDR3 has 12 amino acids. V dropped 7 bases and J dropped 6; count of bases not matched to a gene: 3. CDR3 region: CASTRTSNEQFF. The CDR3 DNA follows: TGTGCCAGTACCAGGACTAGCAATGAGCAGTTCTTC.

On this clone: The same CDR3 arises from other DNA sequences in this sample as well. The J gene is TRBJ2-5, the V gene TRBV5-1; D may be TRBD2 (5 bases). Germline CDR1 reads SGHRS; CDR2 reads YFSETQ. The length of the CDR3 is 13 residues. Trimming removed 7 bases at V and 1 base at J, with 11 bases between. For the CDR3, the DNA is TGCGCCAGCTCTTACAGCGGCCAAGAGACCCAGTACTTC. It yields the protein CASSYSGQETQYF.

The rearrangement uses TRBV5-8 and TRBJ1-2, with D uncertain. The germline V and J ends were trimmed by 3 bases and 6 bases, with 15 bases remaining between them. Germline values: CDR1 SGHTS, CDR2 YDEGEE. This CDR3 comprises 14 residues. This CDR3 is CASSSVRGIDGYTF. CDR3 DNA: TGTGCCAGCAGCTCCGTCCGGGGTATAGATGGCTACACCTTC. Looking up the rest from reference TRBV5-8 and TRBJ1-2 gives the full variable domain: EAGVTQSPTHLIKTRGQQATLRCSPISGHTSVYWYQQALGLGLQFLLWYDEGEERNRGNFPPRFSGRQFPNYSSELNVNALELEDSALYLCASSSVRGIDGYTFGSGTRLTVV.

The gene calls are TRBV21-1 and TRBJ2-7; TRBD1 is the table's D call and was not checked against the DNA. TRBV21-1 is a pseudogene locus. The CDR3 is made up of 17 amino acids. CDR3 nucleotides: TGTGCCAGCGGTAAGACAGGCCACTTTGTCCCGAGGGTCGAGCAGTACGTC. It yields the protein CASGKTGHFVPRVEQYV.

This chain connects TRBV7-2 to TRBJ2-2, with 7 nucleotides matching TRBD2. Looked up from germline, CDR1 is SGHTA and CDR2 is FQGNSA. V dropped 1 base and J dropped 4; count of bases not matched to a gene: 9. The CDR3 spans 17 residues. CDR3 loop: CASSLVGSGTGTGELFF. Here the CDR3 DNA reads TGTGCCAGCAGCTTAGTAGGGAGCGGGACGGGCACCGGGGAGCTGTTTTTT.

This clone came up a few times. The chain combines TRBV28 with TRBJ1-4, with 10 bases identical to TRBD1. V was clipped by 6 bases and J by 0 bases; unmatched bases: 10. This CDR3 spans 18 amino acids. Per the germline V gene, CDR1 is MDHEN and CDR2 is SYDVKM. DNA of the CDR3: TGTGCCAGCAGATCCGGGACAGGGGTTTCTGCAACTAATGAAAAACTGTTTTTT. It codes for CASRSGTGVSATNEKLFF.

The J gene is TRBJ1-2, the V gene TRBV18, with TRBD1 matching 9 bases. The CDR3 sequence is 15 residues long. CDR1 and CDR2 (germline): KGHSH, LQKENI. J gave up 6 bases and V 3 bases, and 8 bases lay outside the gene matches. The CDR3 sequence is CASSPLDRGGHGYTF. The CDR3 coding sequence is TGTGCCAGCTCACCCCTGGACAGGGGAGGGCATGGCTACACCTTC.

The rearrangement joins TRBV6-2 or TRBV6-3 to TRBJ2-2, with D possibly TRBD2 on 5 matching bases. Germline V lookup: CDR1 MNHEY, CDR2 SVGEGT. This CDR3 contains 16 residues. V was shortened by 0 bases and J by 6 bases, with 14 bases between the two germline ends. CDR3 in amino acids: CASSYSSVASPGELFF. Written as DNA, the CDR3 is TGTGCCAGCAGTTACTCTTCCGTAGCGAGCCCCGGGGAGCTGTTTTTT.

The chain links TRBV29-1 to TRBJ1-5, with D possibly matching TRBD1 (5 bases). The germline V gene encodes CDR1 SQVTM and CDR2 ANQGSEA. This CDR3 is 13 amino acids long. Trimming removed 6 bases at V and 2 bases at J, with 11 bases between. CDR3 residues: CSVTQGGNQPQHF. DNA for the CDR3: TGCAGCGTGACTCAGGGCGGCAATCAGCCCCAGCATTTT.

The chain combines TRBV7-9 with TRBJ1-3; no firm D call. Germline lookup yields CDR1 SEHNR and CDR2 FQNEAQ (reference sequence). Trimming stripped 3 bases from V and 3 bases from J, with 6 bases between. The CDR3 consists of 13 residues. For the CDR3, the DNA is TGTGCCAGCAGCTTGCAGGTTGGAAACACCATATATTTT. Protein product: CASSLQVGNTIYF.

The chain combines TRBV6-5 with TRBJ2-7, with D possibly being TRBD2 (6 bases). The CDR3 has 14 residues. Germline V gene sequence: CDR1 MNHEY, CDR2 SVGAGI. With 8 bases removed from V and 1 base from J, the gap between germline ends came to 15 bases. The CDR3 sequence is CASRREFGSYEQYF. The CDR3 coding sequence is TGTGCCAGCCGCCGGGAGTTTGGGTCCTACGAGCAGTACTTC.

The CDR3 DNA is TGTGCCAGCAGTTACCTTCCCCGTTTGGACACTTCCAACTATGGCTACACCTTC. It is translated as CASSYLPRLDTSNYGYTF. The chain is built from TRBV3-1 (or the pseudogene TRBV3-2) and TRBJ1-2, with TRBD1 as a possible D gene (5 bases). V gave up 6 bases and J gave up 2 bases, with 25 bases separating them. CDR3 length: 18 amino acids. Germline V gene data show CDR1 as LGHDT and CDR2 as YNNKEL (reference sequence).

The J gene is TRBJ1-1, the V gene TRBV19; TRBD1 agrees at 7 bases. CDR3 length: 15 residues. Germline values: CDR1 LNHDA, CDR2 SQIVND (reference sequence). Germline trimming cut 5 bases from V and 3 bases from J; bases unmatched to any gene: 9. Here the CDR3 reads CASSLRDSSHTEAFF. CDR3 nucleotides: TGTGCCAGTAGTCTCCGGGACAGTTCCCACACTGAAGCTTTCTTT.